These 31 T cell receptor beta chains were sequenced from one sample in a study. One entry per CDR3 protein results from TCRdb running MiXCR on the 5' RACE reads. The repertoire holds some 31,000 distinct CDR3 sequences, with under 30% as singletons. The source material was naive CD4+ T cells sorted from a lymph node. Subset specified: naive CD4+ T cells, CD4+CD45RA+CD25-. The source of these receptors is a female donor with breast cancer.

The sample holds many counts of this clonotype. The rearrangement uses TRBV28 and TRBJ1-4; TRBD1 agrees at 11 bases. CDR3 length: 16 residues. Germline V CDR1 and CDR2: MDHEN, SYDVKM. V lost 6 bases, J lost 6 bases, and 9 bases stayed unmatched. DNA for the CDR3: TGTGCCAGCAGGGTGAGGACAGGGGGCGCCGATGAAAAACTGTTTTTT. Amino acid sequence: CASRVRTGGADEKLFF.

Many counts were recorded for this clonotype. The chain is built from TRBV29-1 and TRBJ2-3; D is undetermined. The V gene lost 6 bases and the J gene lost 5 bases, with 6 bases spanning the gap. Germline V gene data show CDR1 as SQVTM and CDR2 as ANQGSEA. The CDR3 has 10 residues. CDR3 coding DNA: TGCAGCGTGGGGATAGATACGCAGTATTTT. Protein: CSVGIDTQYF.

Worth noting for this clonotype: This clone may be a read error of a much larger clone one base away. This rearrangement joins TRBV20-1 to TRBJ2-7, with 8 nucleotides matching TRBD1. CDR3 size: 13 residues. Germline V gene lookup returns CDR1 DFQATT and CDR2 SNEGSKA (reference sequence). Here the CDR3 reads CIGLTGVLNEQYF. CDR3 DNA sequence: TGCATCGGTCTGACAGGGGTTTTGAACGAGCAGTACTTC.

In its sample, this clonotype was seen a few times. The rearrangement joins TRBV27 to TRBJ2-1, with D maybe TRBD1 (5 bases). Germline V gives CDR1 MNHEY, CDR2 SMNVEV (reference sequence). CDR3 length: 17 amino acids. Trimming took off 5 bases at V and 1 base at J, with 18 bases between the two ends. This CDR3 reads CASSPSDRELSYNEQFF. The CDR3 bases are TGTGCCAGCAGTCCCTCAGACAGAGAGCTATCCTACAATGAGCAGTTCTTC.

The chain links TRBV7-6 to TRBJ2-2, with 7 bases identical to TRBD1. V was clipped by 5 bases and J by 0 bases; unmatched bases: 6. This CDR3 spans 16 amino acids. Per germline, CDR1 SGHVS and CDR2 FNYEAQ. CDR3 sequence reads: CASSPRQGANTGELFF. The CDR3 coding sequence is TGTGCCAGCAGCCCGCGACAGGGTGCGAACACCGGGGAGCTGTTTTTT.

This clonotype was picked up a small number of times. V is TRBV12-3 or TRBV12-4 and J is TRBJ1-3; no definite D call. The CDR3 has 15 residues. Between the trimmed V and J ends, which lost 4 bases and 0 bases, there was a span of 10 bases. Here the CDR3 DNA reads TGTGCCAGCAGTTCACGGACCTTCTCTGGAAACACCATATATTTT. It yields the protein CASSSRTFSGNTIYF.

This clonotype was observed a handful of times. The chain uses TRBV5-1 and TRBJ2-7, with TRBD1 matching over 8 bases. Germline values: CDR1 SGHRS, CDR2 YFSETQ. The CDR3 sequence is 14 residues long. Trimming took 4 bases from V and 5 from J; bases not matched to a gene: 8. Written as DNA, the CDR3 is TGCGCCAGCAGCGTGCGGACAGGGAGTGACGAGCAGTACTTC. This translates into CASSVRTGSDEQYF.

The V call is TRBV7-3, the J call TRBJ1-2; D may be TRBD1 (6 bases). Germline assignment: CDR1 SGHTA and CDR2 FQGTGA. The V end was cut by 4 bases, the J end by 6 bases, with 15 bases between. The CDR3 has 14 residues. CDR3 residues: CASSSLGGANGYTF. Here the CDR3 DNA reads TGTGCCAGCAGCTCCCTCGGGGGCGCAAATGGCTACACCTTC.

The V gene is TRBV9, the J gene TRBJ2-1, with 10 bases that match TRBD2. J lost 6 bases, V lost 4 bases, and 7 bases had no gene match. The CDR3 totals 15 residues. Germline V gene data show CDR1 as SGDLS and CDR2 as YYNGEE. CDR3 sequence: CASSPLSGRSNEQFF. The CDR3 coding sequence is TGTGCCAGCAGCCCTCTTAGCGGGAGGAGCAATGAGCAGTTCTTC.

The chain uses TRBV6-1 and TRBJ2-7; D is ambiguous. This CDR3 contains 13 residues. With 7 bases removed from V and 0 bases from J, the gap between germline ends came to 10 bases. CDR1 and CDR2 from the germline V gene are MNHNS and SASEGT. The CDR3 DNA reads as TGTGCCAGCACGGAGATAATCTCCTACGAGCAGTACTTC. It encodes CASTEIISYEQYF.

This chain connects TRBV9 to TRBJ2-1, with 9 bases identical to TRBD1. Losses at the gene ends were 4 bases for V and 7 bases for J; bases not matched to a gene: 9. The CDR3 covers 15 residues. CDR1 is SGDLS and CDR2 is YYNGEE in the germline V gene. The DNA for the CDR3 is TGTGCCAGCAGCTTACAGGGGGCGGACCGTAATGAGCAGTTCTTC. Its translation is CASSLQGADRNEQFF.

This clonotype was observed a few times. This rearrangement joins TRBV3-1 to TRBJ1-2; TRBD1 matches 10 bases. The CDR3 is 16 residues long. V trimming: 4 bases; J trimming: 4 bases; junction bases outside the gene matches: 9. From germline, CDR1 is LGHDT and CDR2 YNNKEL (reference sequence). CDR3 protein: CASSLLTTGGGYGYTF. CDR3 DNA: TGTGCCAGCAGCCTTCTTACGACAGGGGGCGGCTATGGCTACACCTTC.

The J gene is TRBJ2-2, the V gene TRBV4-1; D is unclear. The CDR3 loop spans 16 amino acids. The germline V gene encodes CDR1 MGHRA and CDR2 YSYEKL. Trimming cost V 1 base and J 8 bases, with 17 bases left between them. The chain's CDR3 is CASSQVPGSAAGELFF. CDR3 bases: TGCGCCAGCAGCCAAGTACCGGGTTCGGCGGCGGGGGAGCTGTTTTTT.

The chain employs TRBV20-1 and TRBJ1-1; TRBD1 might be the D (5 bases). The CDR3 length is 16 residues. Per germline, CDR1 DFQATT and CDR2 SNEGSKA (reference sequence). Trimming pared 0 bases from V and 1 base from J, leaving 15 bases between. The CDR3 sequence is CSARDPSGRPNTEAFF. The CDR3 nucleotides read TGCAGTGCTAGAGATCCTTCGGGACGGCCGAACACTGAAGCTTTCTTT.

This chain links TRBV18 with TRBJ2-1, with 8 bases matching TRBD1. With 0 bases clipped from V and 4 bases from J, the junction kept 5 bases outside the gene matches. This CDR3 region has 16 residues. CDR1 KGHSH and CDR2 LQKENI come from the germline V gene. The CDR3 sequence: CASSPPGTGAYNEQFF. CDR3 nucleotides: TGTGCCAGCTCACCACCCGGGACAGGTGCTTACAATGAGCAGTTCTTC.

In the case of this clonotype: Relative to the germline gene, one junction end is altered; a read error may explain this. The chain joins TRBV4-1 to TRBJ2-1; possible D gene TRBD2, 7 bases. The germline V gene has CDR1 MGHRA and CDR2 YSYEKL. This CDR3 is 17 amino acids long. CDR3 amino acids: CASSPGGLRLSYNKQFF. The CDR3 DNA reads TGCGCCAGCAGCCCCGGGGGGCTGCGATTATCCTACAATAAGCAGTTCTTC.

This clonotype was counted at least ten times. The V call is TRBV7-9, the J call TRBJ2-7; D is unresolved. This CDR3 spans 11 amino acids. The V gene lost 1 base and the J gene lost 6 bases, with 4 bases spanning the gap. Germline V CDR1 and CDR2: SEHNR, FQNEAQ (reference sequence). CDR3 in DNA: TGTGCCAGCAGCTTAGAGGTCGAGCAGTACTTC. Residues: CASSLEVEQYF.

The gene calls are TRBV7-2 and TRBJ2-7; 8 nucleotides align to TRBD1. Trimming at V came to 3 bases and at J to 2 bases, leaving 6 bases not matched to a gene. CDR1 is SGHTA, CDR2 FQGNSA, per germline. The CDR3 length is 15 residues. The DNA of the CDR3 is TGTGCCAGCAGCTTCAACAGGGGGAATCCCTACGAGCAGTACTTC. Translated, it gives CASSFNRGNPYEQYF.

In this sample, this clonotype turned up a few times. The chain is built from TRBV18 and TRBJ2-5; 7 positions agree with TRBD1. This CDR3 spans 13 amino acids. Germline V gives CDR1 KGHSH, CDR2 LQKENI. V shed 3 bases, J shed 3 bases, and the junction held 1 base outside the gene matches. Here the CDR3 reads CASSPGTEETQYF. CDR3 DNA sequence: TGTGCCAGCTCACCGGGGACAGAAGAGACCCAGTACTTC.

This clonotype was seen a few times. The V call is TRBV6-6, the J call TRBJ2-3, with D maybe TRBD2 (6 bases). The CDR3 covers 16 residues. Looked up from germline, CDR1 is MNHNY and CDR2 is SVGAGI (reference sequence). Trimming left V 5 bases short and J 0 bases short, with 15 bases between. The CDR3 is CASSPGRRVSTDTQYF. The CDR3 DNA sequence: TGTGCCAGCAGTCCCGGCAGGAGGGTTAGCACAGATACGCAGTATTTT.

This clonotype was counted between two and nine times. V gene TRBV5-1 combines with J gene TRBJ1-2; the D gene is possibly TRBD1 (5 bases). CDR1 is SGHRS, CDR2 YFSETQ, per germline. The CDR3 extends over 15 amino acids. V was shortened by 0 bases and J by 5 bases, with 14 bases between the two germline ends. For the CDR3, the DNA is TGCGCCAGCAGCTTGGACAGGTCCGCTCGATATGGCTACACCTTC. This encodes CASSLDRSARYGYTF.

On this clonotype itself: No conserved phenylalanine or tryptophan ends this CDR3, so it is likely a read error. The chain employs TRBV18 and TRBJ2-5; D might be TRBD1 (6 bases). The CDR3 contains 13 residues. V lost 3 bases and J 5 bases, leaving 10 bases between the germline ends. CDR1 is KGHSH, CDR2 LQKENI, per germline. CDR3 protein: CASSPGAAETQYL. The CDR3 DNA follows: TGTGCCAGCTCACCGGGGGCGGCGGAGACCCAGTACCTC.

This clonotype is deemed medium-sized. J is TRBJ2-2 and V is TRBV12-3 or TRBV12-4, with TRBD1 matching over 10 bases. J was trimmed by 4 bases and V by 6 bases; bases with no gene match: 2. This CDR3 has 14 residues. The CDR3, as DNA: TGTGCCAGCAGGGGACAGGGGCGCACCGGGGAGCTGTTTTTT. Protein sequence: CASRGQGRTGELFF.

The chain couples TRBV3-1 to TRBJ2-7; tentatively, D is TRBD1 (6 bases). The V and J ends lost 4 bases and 10 bases respectively, with 11 bases between them. CDR1 is LGHDT and CDR2 is YNNKEL in the germline V gene (reference sequence). There are 11 residues in the CDR3. CDR3 bases: TGTGCCAGCAGCCTAGGGGGATTACAGTACTTC. Its translation: CASSLGGLQYF.

This clonotype was observed a few times. The V call is TRBV15, the J call TRBJ1-4; D is unresolved. CDR1 and CDR2 from the germline V gene are LNHNV and YYDKDF (reference sequence). The CDR3 loop spans 14 amino acids. Trimming took off 0 bases at V and 0 bases at J, with 2 bases between the two ends. CDR3 residues: CATSRDPTNEKLFF. The CDR3 coding sequence is TGTGCCACCAGCAGAGATCCAACTAATGAAAAACTGTTTTTT.

The CDR3 DNA is TGTGCCAGCAGCCTGCGGGACTCATACGAGCAGTACTTC. Its translation is CASSLRDSYEQYF. The rearrangement links TRBV3-1 to TRBJ2-7; perhaps TRBD2 as D (6 bases). In germline, CDR1 is LGHDT, CDR2 YNNKEL (reference sequence). The CDR3 totals 13 residues. V dropped 4 bases and J dropped 4 bases, with 11 bases sitting between them.

By its share, this clonotype is medium-sized. The chain is built from TRBV29-1 and TRBJ2-7; D remains ambiguous. CDR3 length: 12 residues. CDR1 SQVTM and CDR2 ANQGSEA come from the germline V gene. V was pared by 5 bases and J by 3 bases, with 11 bases between. CDR3 region: CSVHESSYEQYF. The CDR3 DNA sequence: TGCAGCGTTCACGAATCTAGCTACGAGCAGTACTTC.

The CDR3 is CASSLEGGSQTQYF. The CDR3 region has the DNA TGTGCCAGCAGCTTAGAGGGCGGTTCCCAGACCCAGTACTTC. The chain is built from TRBV7-9 and TRBJ2-5; D ambiguous. With 1 base removed from V and 6 bases from J, the gap between germline ends came to 12 bases. This CDR3 contains 14 residues. Germline values: CDR1 SEHNR, CDR2 FQNEAQ (reference sequence).

This clonotype has only a few counts. The chain recombines TRBV4-1 with TRBJ1-5, with a weak D call TRBD1 (6 bases). The germline gives CDR1 MGHRA, CDR2 YSYEKL. The CDR3 runs 17 residues. The V gene lost 4 bases and the J gene lost 4 bases, with 20 bases spanning the gap. The CDR3 sequence: CASSLLSGAGVNQPQHF. DNA of the CDR3: TGCGCCAGCAGCCTCCTCTCGGGGGCAGGGGTGAATCAGCCCCAGCATTTT.

This clonotype has at least ten counts. V usage is TRBV5-1 and J usage is TRBJ2-7; D not resolved. The CDR3 covers 12 residues. The germline V and J ends were trimmed by 4 bases and 3 bases, with 8 bases remaining between them. Germline-derived CDR1 and CDR2 are SGHRS and YFSETQ. In DNA form, the CDR3 reads TGCGCCAGCAGCCCAAAGGGCTACGAGCAGTACTTC. Translating it yields CASSPKGYEQYF.

This clonotype was counted only a few times. This chain uses TRBV4-1 with TRBJ1-5, with D possibly TRBD1 on 5 matching bases. This CDR3 contains 17 residues. Germline loops: CDR1 MGHRA, CDR2 YSYEKL. V lost 4 bases and J 3 bases, leaving 19 bases between the germline ends. In nucleotides, the CDR3 is TGCGCCAGCAGCCCCTTCTCCTGGGGCGGGACCAATCAGCCCCAGCATTTT. This gives the protein CASSPFSWGGTNQPQHF.